The clone carrying this T cell receptor (beta chain) was picked up many times. Each CDR3 protein gets one entry after TCRdb re-called the PCR reads with MiXCR. The repertoire holds about 100,000 distinct CDR3 sequences, roughly 38% seen once, with under 5.5% in the top ten. The data were taken from a study of molecular identifiers for immune sequencing clone quantification. The germline CDR1 and CDR2 sequences are LGHNA and YSLEER. The CDR3 is 14 amino acids. J lost 10 bases, V lost 4 bases, and 9 bases had no gene match. The TCR sequence derives from a human donor in good health. Some libraries in this study had Jurkat cell RNA spiked in. The chain links TRBV4-3 to TRBJ1-1, with TRBD1 matching over 10 bases. The source material was naive CD8+ T cells from blood, with Jurkat cell RNA spiked in. Subset in this sample: FACS-sorted CD8+CD4-CCR7+CD45RA+ naive T cells. Written as DNA, the CDR3 is TGCGCCAGCAGCCCCGTGACAGGGGGCTTAGGAGCTTTCTTT. Protein product: CASSPVTGGLGAFF.